Listed here are 17 T cell receptor beta chains from one sample, sequenced in a study of blood T cell repertoires in COVID-19. TCRdb's table, derived via immunoSEQ multiplex PCR, lists solely in-frame clones and lacks some. Among 62,000 or so clones, 65% to 90% were seen once, and the ten largest hold 1.4%. Sample: peripheral blood. Receptor source: a woman aged 55-69 years with acute or convalescent COVID-19.

V usage is TRBV5-4 and J usage is TRBJ1-1; D is perhaps TRBD1 (5 bases). Trimming removed 4 bases at V and 5 bases at J, with 18 bases between. From germline, CDR1 is SGHNT and CDR2 YYREEE (reference sequence). The CDR3 has 15 residues. The CDR3 DNA is TGTGCCAGCAGCAAGTCCGGGGGTTTAAGGACTGAAGCTTTCTTT. Protein: CASSKSGGLRTEAFF.

This chain uses TRBV7-9 with TRBJ1-2; TRBD1 aligns across 8 bases. The J segment lost 6 bases and the V segment lost 5 bases, leaving 8 bases of the junction unmatched. CDR3 length equals 14 residues. Germline V lookup: CDR1 SEHNR, CDR2 FQNEAQ (reference sequence). The CDR3 spells CASSHNTGGDGYTF. In nucleotides, the CDR3 is TGTGCCAGCAGCCATAACACAGGGGGTGATGGCTACACCTTC.

The chain carries TRBV27 and TRBJ1-5; no reliable D call. Germline lookup yields CDR1 MNHEY and CDR2 SMNVEV (reference sequence). V was trimmed by 2 bases and J by 1 base, leaving 3 bases between them. This CDR3 region has 13 residues. The CDR3 sequence is CASSLTSNQPQHF. The CDR3 region has the DNA TGTGCCAGCAGTTTAACAAGCAATCAGCCCCAGCATTTT.

This clone was seen only a few times. The V and J genes are TRBV24-1 and TRBJ1-5; no clear D. The germline gives CDR1 KGHDR, CDR2 SFDVKD. The CDR3 length is 13 residues. V shed 6 bases and J shed 5 bases, with 10 bases lying between them. CDR3 in DNA: TGTGCCACCAGTCCTGCGGGGTATCAGCCCCAGCATTTT. Translated, it gives CATSPAGYQPQHF.

The chain couples TRBV7-3 to TRBJ2-2; D is unclear. Trimming pared 0 bases from V and 7 bases from J, leaving 9 bases between. CDR1 and CDR2 from the germline V gene are SGHTA and FQGTGA. The CDR3 has 14 residues. The CDR3 DNA follows: TGTGCCAGCAGCTTAACTGTTAACGGCGGGGAGCTGTTTTTT. This translates into CASSLTVNGGELFF.

This clone has only a few counts. The CDR3 region has the DNA TGTGCCAGTAGTATCCGGACAGGGGGAATCTATGGCTACACCTTC. Translation gives CASSIRTGGIYGYTF. The chain links TRBV19 to TRBJ1-2, with TRBD1 identical over 10 bases. Germline trimming cut 3 bases from V and 4 bases from J; bases unmatched to any gene: 5. CDR1 and CDR2 from the germline V gene are LNHDA and SQIVND (reference sequence). CDR3 size: 15 residues.

This chain joins TRBV3-1 (or the pseudogene TRBV3-2) and TRBJ1-2, with D possibly being TRBD1 (5 bases). CDR1 and CDR2 (germline): LGHDT, YNNKEL (reference sequence). The CDR3 spans 15 residues. The V end was cut by 4 bases, the J end by 7 bases, with 19 bases between. The CDR3 DNA is TGTGCCAGCAGCCCGAGCGTTGGGGGAGGGAGTGGCTACACCTTC. Translated, it gives CASSPSVGGGSGYTF.

This chain connects TRBV4-2 to TRBJ2-4; 7 bases fit TRBD2. The CDR3 contains 16 residues. Per the germline V gene, CDR1 is LGHNA and CDR2 is YNFKEQ. V gave up 0 bases and J gave up 3 bases; unmatched junction bases: 5. Here the CDR3 reads CASSQDPTGGKNIQYF. Written as DNA, the CDR3 is TGTGCCAGCAGCCAAGATCCCACGGGGGGCAAAAACATTCAGTACTTC.

The rearrangement uses TRBV4-2 and TRBJ2-7, with 10 positions matching TRBD1. CDR3 length: 18 amino acids. V shed 4 bases and J 0 bases; nucleotides not matched to a gene: 12. Germline V gives CDR1 LGHNA, CDR2 YNFKEQ. The CDR3 sequence is CASSRETGGFLGSYEQYF. The CDR3 coding sequence is TGTGCCAGCAGCCGAGAGACAGGGGGCTTTTTGGGCTCCTACGAGCAGTACTTC.

This clone was counted a single time. This rearrangement joins TRBV7-8 to TRBJ2-7; 11 bases are shared with TRBD2. Looked up from germline, CDR1 is SGHVS and CDR2 is FQNEAQ. This CDR3 is built from 15 residues. After removal of 3 bases from V and 2 bases from J, the junction contained 3 bases not matched to a gene. The CDR3 DNA follows: TGTGCCAGCAGCTTGGGGACTAGCGGAACCTACGAGCAGTACTTC. Translating gives CASSLGTSGTYEQYF.

The V call is TRBV6-5, the J call TRBJ1-3; 7 nucleotides align to TRBD1. Germline CDR1 and CDR2: MNHEY and SVGAGI. With 7 bases clipped from V and 3 bases from J, the junction kept 3 bases outside the gene matches. The CDR3 is 13 residues long. CDR3 region: CASTGTVGNTIYF. CDR3 DNA: TGTGCCAGCACTGGGACAGTTGGAAACACCATATATTTT.

CDR3 protein: CASSQPGLAGATGEQYF. The CDR3 coding sequence is TGTGCCAGCAGTCAGCCGGGACTAGCGGGAGCGACGGGTGAGCAGTACTTC. The chain has TRBV27 and TRBJ2-7, with 14 bases matching TRBD2. Trimming removed 5 bases from V and 7 bases from J; junction bases left unmatched: 13. Germline V CDR1 and CDR2: MNHEY, SMNVEV (reference sequence). CDR3 size: 17 residues.

The chain employs TRBV6-6 and TRBJ1-2; D unclear. The CDR3 extends over 12 amino acids. Germline CDR1 and CDR2: MNHNY and SVGAGI (reference sequence). Trimming removed 6 bases at V and 8 bases at J, with 13 bases between. The CDR3: CASSRTSVGYTF. DNA of the CDR3: TGTGCCAGCAGCCGTACATCCGTCGGCTACACCTTC.

This clone was seen more than once but under ten times. The V call is TRBV7-9, the J call TRBJ2-3; D may be TRBD1 (5 bases). This CDR3 has 12 amino acids. Trimming pared 5 bases from V and 6 bases from J, leaving 9 bases between. Germline CDR1 is SEHNR and CDR2 is FQNEAQ (reference sequence). In nucleotides, the CDR3 is TGTGCCAGCAGCCAATCAGGGGATACGCAGTATTTT. Translating gives CASSQSGDTQYF.

In DNA, the CDR3 is TGTGCCAGTAGTATTGAGGGACTAGAAGTTAGTGGGACGCAGTATTTT. It specifies CASSIEGLEVSGTQYF. The chain carries TRBV19 and TRBJ2-3, with 8 positions matching TRBD2. The CDR3 consists of 16 residues. The ends lost 3 bases at V and 9 bases at J; junction bases unmatched: 14. CDR1 and CDR2 from the germline V gene are LNHDA and SQIVND (reference sequence).

This clone has only one observation. This chain uses TRBV4-1 with TRBJ2-4; a possible D gene is TRBD2 (6 bases). Germline V lookup: CDR1 MGHRA, CDR2 YSYEKL. The CDR3 covers 15 residues. V was shortened by 1 base and J by 9 bases, with 16 bases between the two germline ends. The CDR3 DNA reads as TGCGCCAGCAGCCAAGTGGGGACTGGACAAGGCATTCAGTACTTC. Residues: CASSQVGTGQGIQYF.

There are a few counts of this clone. The J gene is TRBJ2-3, the V gene TRBV5-1; D is unresolved. The germline V gene encodes CDR1 SGHRS and CDR2 YFSETQ. The CDR3 is 13 residues long. V dropped 1 base and J dropped 3 bases, with 6 bases sitting between them. In DNA form, the CDR3 reads TGCGCCAGCAGCTTGTACGGTACAGATACGCAGTATTTT. Translation gives CASSLYGTDTQYF. The variable domain in full, with the rest retrieved from reference TRBV5-1 and TRBJ2-3, is KAGVTQTPRYLIKTRGQQVTLSCSPISGHRSVSWYQQTPGQGLQFLFEYFSETQRNKGNFPGRFSGRQFSNSRSEMNVSTLELGDSALYLCASSLYGTDTQYFGPGTRLTVL.